This paragraph covers one T cell receptor beta chain sequence. As yet, its antigen is unknown. The sample comes from a study of cytomegalovirus exposure and HLA in healthy donors. CDR3 length equals 13 residues. V dropped 2 bases and J dropped 6 bases, with 9 bases sitting between them. The germline V gene encodes CDR1 SGDLS and CDR2 YYNGEE. This PCR relied on a set of 60 Vbeta primers and 13 Jbeta primers. The repertoire was sequenced with immunoSEQ multiplex PCR; TCRdb's copy has only in-frame clones and lacks some. The repertoire holds about 120,000 clones, with roughly 80% as singletons. Points from the study as a whole: Previously analyzed data showed that most TCR beta V segments were productive at a frequency of about 90% or about 30%.

Sequenced sample: PBMCs. This sequence joins TRBV9 and TRBJ2-1; D might be TRBD1 (5 bases). The clonotype originates from a man aged 18 to 35 in good health and CMV-seropositive. CDR3 region: CASSVQGINEQFF. The CDR3 bases are TGTGCCAGCAGCGTTCAGGGAATCAATGAGCAGTTCTTC.